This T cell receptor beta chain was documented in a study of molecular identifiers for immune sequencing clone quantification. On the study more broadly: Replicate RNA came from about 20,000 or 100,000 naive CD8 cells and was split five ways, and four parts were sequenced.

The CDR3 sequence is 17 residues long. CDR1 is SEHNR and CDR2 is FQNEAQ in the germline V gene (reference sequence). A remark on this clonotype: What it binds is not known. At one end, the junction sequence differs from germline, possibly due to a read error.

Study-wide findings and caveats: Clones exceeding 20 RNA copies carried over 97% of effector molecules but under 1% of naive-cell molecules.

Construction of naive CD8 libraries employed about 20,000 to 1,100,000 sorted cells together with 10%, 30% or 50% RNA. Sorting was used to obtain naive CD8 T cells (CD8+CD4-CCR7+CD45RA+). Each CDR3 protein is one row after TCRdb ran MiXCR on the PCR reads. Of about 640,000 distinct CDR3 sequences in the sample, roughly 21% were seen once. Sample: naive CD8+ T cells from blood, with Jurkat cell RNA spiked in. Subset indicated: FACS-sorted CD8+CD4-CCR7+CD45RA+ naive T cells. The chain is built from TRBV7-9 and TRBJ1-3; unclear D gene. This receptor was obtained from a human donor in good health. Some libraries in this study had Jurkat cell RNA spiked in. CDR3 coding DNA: TGTGCCAGCAGCCTCACGGACGGCGGGAACTCTGGAAACACCATACATTTT. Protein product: CASSLTDGGNSGNTIHF.